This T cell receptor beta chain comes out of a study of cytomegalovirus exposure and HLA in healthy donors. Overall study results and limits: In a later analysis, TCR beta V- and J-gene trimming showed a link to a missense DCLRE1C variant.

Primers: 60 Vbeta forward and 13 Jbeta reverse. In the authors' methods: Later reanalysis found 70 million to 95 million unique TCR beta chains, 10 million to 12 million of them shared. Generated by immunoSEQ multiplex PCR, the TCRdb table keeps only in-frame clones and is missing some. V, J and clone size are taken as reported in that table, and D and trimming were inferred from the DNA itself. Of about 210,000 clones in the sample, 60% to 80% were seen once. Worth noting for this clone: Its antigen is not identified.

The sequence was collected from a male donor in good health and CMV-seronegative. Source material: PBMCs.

CDR3 residues: CASSLVSRGFYEQYF. The CDR3, as DNA: TGCGCCAGCAGCTTGGTTAGCAGGGGTTTCTACGAGCAGTACTTC. V usage is TRBV5-1 and J usage is TRBJ2-7; D is possibly TRBD1 (6 bases). The germline V gene encodes CDR1 SGHRS and CDR2 YFSETQ. The CDR3 runs 15 residues. Trimming removed 0 bases from V and 3 bases from J, with 13 bases in between.